Here is one T cell receptor (beta chain) with its context. Its specificity is not known. This specimen includes other DNA sequences encoding the same CDR3. Sequencing was performed with immunoSEQ multiplex PCR; in TCRdb, only in-frame clones are kept and a portion is missing. In the table there are millions of clones, approximately 95% of which are singletons. V was cut by 4 bases and J by 2 bases, with 12 bases left in between. CDR1 and CDR2 from the germline V gene are SQVTM and ANQGSEA. CDR3 length equals 14 residues. The data were taken from a study of shared clonotypes between healthy human individuals. Study-level points and caveats: The sharing of about 5.3% of naive CD4 clonotypes was seen across a few donors.

This rearrangement joins TRBV29-1 to TRBJ1-5, with D maybe TRBD1 (6 bases). Sequenced input: naive CD4+ T cells from PBMCs. The sample's subset: CD45RA+ positively selected. The receptor's source is a man younger than 30 in good health. Some clones in this sample may be carry-over from other donors' samples. Here the CDR3 DNA reads TGCAGCGTTGGGAAGGGGGATGGCAATCAGCCCCAGCATTTT. As protein: CSVGKGDGNQPQHF.